What follows are 7 T cell receptor beta chains derived from one specimen sequenced in a study of human T cells and chemical hapten exposure. Noted time point: pre-sensitization, week 0. Treatment noted: therapeutic diphenylcyclopropenone sensitization with weekly scalp DPC. TCRdb reprocessed the RACE reads via MiXCR and lists one record per CDR3 protein. The repertoire includes around 300,000 distinct CDR3 sequences, around 7.3% of them detected once, and 0.9% to 1.5% sits in the top ten. Material: whole blood, obtained in connection with sensitization to the hapten diphenylcyclopropenone (DPC). These receptors were taken from a man aged 18 to 29 with alopecia areata. Some clones in this sample may be carry-over from other donors' samples.

This clonotype was counted only a few times. This chain uses TRBV27 with TRBJ1-6; no clear D. Germline values: CDR1 MNHEY, CDR2 SMNVEV (reference sequence). V lost 2 bases, J lost 4 bases, and 3 bases lay in between. This CDR3 contains 13 residues. In DNA, the CDR3 is TGTGCCAGCAGTTTAGGGTATAATTCACCCCTCCACTTT. This sequence encodes CASSLGYNSPLHF.

This clonotype was recorded at least ten times. The chain recombines TRBV28 with TRBJ2-3; TRBD2 matches 8 bases. V lost 6 bases, J lost 11 bases, and 16 bases stayed unmatched. Germline V gene lookup returns CDR1 MDHEN and CDR2 SYDVKM. This CDR3 has 15 residues. The CDR3 DNA sequence: TGTGCCAGCAGCCCCCTAGCGGGCCCGCGGGTGAGGCAGTATTTT. Amino acids: CASSPLAGPRVRQYF.

This clonotype was counted only a few times. The rearrangement links TRBV5-6 to TRBJ1-2; TRBD1 agrees at 7 bases. V dropped 4 bases and J dropped 0; count of bases not matched to a gene: 9. The CDR3 totals 16 residues. From germline, CDR1 is SGHDT and CDR2 YYEEEE. CDR3 DNA sequence: TGTGCCAGCAGCAGCCCCGGACAGGCCGCTAACTATGGCTACACCTTC. Translating it yields CASSSPGQAANYGYTF.

The CDR3 nucleotides are TGTGCCAGCAGCCCCGACGGGGGGCTAGATGGCTACACCTTC. Its translation is CASSPDGGLDGYTF. This chain joins TRBV11-2 and TRBJ1-2; possibly TRBD1 for D (6 bases). The CDR3 has 14 amino acids. Germline V gives CDR1 SGHAT, CDR2 FQNNGV. The V end lost 5 bases, the J end lost 6 bases, and 16 bases lay between the germline ends.

This clonotype occurred many times. The genes are TRBV20-1 and TRBJ2-5, with 10 nucleotides matching TRBD2. Germline lookup yields CDR1 DFQATT and CDR2 SNEGSKA (reference sequence). The CDR3 spans 15 residues. The V gene end was trimmed by 1 base and the J gene end by 2 bases; junction bases not matched to a gene: 4. CDR3 sequence reads: CSARVRTSGQETQYF. In DNA, the CDR3 is TGCAGTGCTAGAGTCCGGACTAGCGGTCAAGAGACCCAGTACTTC.

This clonotype was seen more than once but under ten times. This chain joins TRBV6-2 or TRBV6-3 and TRBJ2-2, with TRBD1 as a possible D gene (6 bases). V lost 5 bases and J lost 0, with 13 bases in between. Germline CDR1 and CDR2: MNHEY and SVGEGT. There are 16 residues in the CDR3. CDR3 protein: CASSARQVPNTGELFF. DNA of the CDR3: TGTGCCAGCAGTGCCCGACAGGTCCCGAACACCGGGGAGCTGTTTTTT.

This clonotype was counted at least ten times. CDR3 loop: CASSVSGGTTDTQYF. The CDR3 DNA sequence: TGTGCCAGCAGCGTATCAGGGGGTACCACAGATACGCAGTATTTT. The chain joins TRBV9 to TRBJ2-3; 7 bases line up with TRBD1. J was trimmed by 2 bases and V by 1 base; bases with no gene match: 4. The germline CDR1 and CDR2 sequences are SGDLS and YYNGEE. CDR3 length: 15 amino acids.